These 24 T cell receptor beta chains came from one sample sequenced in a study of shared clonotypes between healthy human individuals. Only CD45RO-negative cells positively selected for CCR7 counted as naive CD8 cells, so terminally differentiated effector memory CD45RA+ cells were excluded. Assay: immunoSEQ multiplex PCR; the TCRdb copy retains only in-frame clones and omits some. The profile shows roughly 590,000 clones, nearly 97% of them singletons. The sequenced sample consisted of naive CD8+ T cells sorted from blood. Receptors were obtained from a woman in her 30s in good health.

Here the CDR3 DNA reads TGTGCCAGCGCGGTTCGACCCTCCGGACCATTTAATGAGCAGTTCTTC. Encoded protein: CASAVRPSGPFNEQFF. The rearrangement uses TRBV27 and TRBJ2-1; D remains ambiguous. V lost 8 bases and J lost 7, with 24 bases in between. The germline CDR1 and CDR2 sequences are MNHEY and SMNVEV (reference sequence). CDR3 length: 16 residues.

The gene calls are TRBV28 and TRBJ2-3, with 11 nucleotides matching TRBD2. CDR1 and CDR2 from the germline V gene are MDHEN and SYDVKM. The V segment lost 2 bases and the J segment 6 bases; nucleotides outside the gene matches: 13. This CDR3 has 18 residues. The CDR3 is CASSLGMTSGVPSDTQYF. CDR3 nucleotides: TGTGCCAGCAGTTTAGGAATGACTAGCGGGGTCCCGTCTGATACGCAGTATTTT.

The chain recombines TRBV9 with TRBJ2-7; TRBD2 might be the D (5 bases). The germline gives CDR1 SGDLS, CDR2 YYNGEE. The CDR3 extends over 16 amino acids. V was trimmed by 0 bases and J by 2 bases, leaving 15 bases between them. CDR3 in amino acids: CASSVGFAEVPYEQYF. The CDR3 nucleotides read TGTGCCAGCAGCGTAGGTTTTGCGGAGGTCCCCTACGAGCAGTACTTC.

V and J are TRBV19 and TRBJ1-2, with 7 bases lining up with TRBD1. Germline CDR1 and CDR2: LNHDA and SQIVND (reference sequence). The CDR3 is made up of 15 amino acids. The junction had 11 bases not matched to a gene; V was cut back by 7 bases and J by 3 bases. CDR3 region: CASTPDRTGYYGYTF. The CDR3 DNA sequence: TGTGCCAGTACCCCCGATCGGACAGGATACTATGGCTACACCTTC. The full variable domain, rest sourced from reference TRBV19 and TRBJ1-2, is DGGITQSPKYLFRKEGQNVTLSCEQNLNHDAMYWYRQDPGQGLRLIYYSQIVNDFQKGDIAEGYSVSREKKESFPLTVTSAQKNPTAFYLCASTPDRTGYYGYTFGSGTRLTVV.

CDR3 DNA: TGCAGCGTTGTTGGCCCCAGCGTCCACGAGCAGTACTTC. Encoded protein: CSVVGPSVHEQYF. The V call is TRBV29-1, the J call TRBJ2-7; D is ambiguous. Trimming took off 4 bases at V and 5 bases at J, with 15 bases between the two ends. The CDR3 length is 13 residues. Germline V gene data show CDR1 as SQVTM and CDR2 as ANQGSEA.

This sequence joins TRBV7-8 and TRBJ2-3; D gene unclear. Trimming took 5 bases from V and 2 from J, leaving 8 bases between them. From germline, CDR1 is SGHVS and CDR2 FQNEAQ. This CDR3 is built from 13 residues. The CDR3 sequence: CASSQPNTDTQYF. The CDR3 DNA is TGTGCCAGCAGCCAACCTAACACAGATACGCAGTATTTT.

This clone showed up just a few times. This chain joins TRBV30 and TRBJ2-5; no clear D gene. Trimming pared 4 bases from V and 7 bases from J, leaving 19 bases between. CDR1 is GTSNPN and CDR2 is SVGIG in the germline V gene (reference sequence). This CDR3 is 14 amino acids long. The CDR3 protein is CAWIEKLNPGTQYF. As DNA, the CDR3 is TGTGCCTGGATTGAGAAGTTAAACCCGGGGACCCAGTACTTC.

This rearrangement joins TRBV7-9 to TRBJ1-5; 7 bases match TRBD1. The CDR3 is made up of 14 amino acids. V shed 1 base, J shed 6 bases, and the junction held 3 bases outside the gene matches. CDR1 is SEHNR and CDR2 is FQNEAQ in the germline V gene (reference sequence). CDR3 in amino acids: CASSLGQGIQPQHF. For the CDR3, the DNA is TGTGCCAGCAGCTTAGGACAGGGAATTCAGCCCCAGCATTTT.

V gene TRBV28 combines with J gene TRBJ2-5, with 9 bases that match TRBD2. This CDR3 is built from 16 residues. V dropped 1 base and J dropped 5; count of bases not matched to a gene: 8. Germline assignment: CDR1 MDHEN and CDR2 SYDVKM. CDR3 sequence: CASSLSQREVLETQYF. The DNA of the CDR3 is TGTGCCAGCAGTTTATCCCAGCGGGAGGTTTTGGAGACCCAGTACTTC.

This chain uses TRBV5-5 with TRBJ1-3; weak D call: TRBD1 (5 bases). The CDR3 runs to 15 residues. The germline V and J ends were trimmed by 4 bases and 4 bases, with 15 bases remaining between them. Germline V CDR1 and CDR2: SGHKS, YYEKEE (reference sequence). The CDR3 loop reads CASSAGGFSGNTIYF. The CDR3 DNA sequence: TGTGCCAGCAGCGCGGGGGGTTTTTCCGGAAACACCATATATTTT.

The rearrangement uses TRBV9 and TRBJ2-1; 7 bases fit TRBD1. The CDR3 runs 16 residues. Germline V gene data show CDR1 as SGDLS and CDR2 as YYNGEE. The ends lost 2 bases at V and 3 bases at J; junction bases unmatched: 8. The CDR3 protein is CASSVRGTGGYNEQFF. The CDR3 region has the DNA TGTGCCAGCAGCGTCAGGGGGACGGGTGGCTACAATGAGCAGTTCTTC.

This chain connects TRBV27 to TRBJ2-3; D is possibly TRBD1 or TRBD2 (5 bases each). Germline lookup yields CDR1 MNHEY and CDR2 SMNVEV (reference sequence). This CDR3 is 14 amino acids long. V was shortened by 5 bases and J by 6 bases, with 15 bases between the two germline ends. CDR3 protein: CASSPGTRVDTQYF. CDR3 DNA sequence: TGTGCCAGCAGTCCTGGGACGAGGGTGGATACGCAGTATTTT.

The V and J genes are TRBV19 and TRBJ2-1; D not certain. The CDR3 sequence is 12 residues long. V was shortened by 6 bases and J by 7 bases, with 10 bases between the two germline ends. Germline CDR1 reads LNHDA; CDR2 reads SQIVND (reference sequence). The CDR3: CASRTSSNEQFF. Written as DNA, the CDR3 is TGTGCCAGTAGAACCAGCTCGAATGAGCAGTTCTTC.

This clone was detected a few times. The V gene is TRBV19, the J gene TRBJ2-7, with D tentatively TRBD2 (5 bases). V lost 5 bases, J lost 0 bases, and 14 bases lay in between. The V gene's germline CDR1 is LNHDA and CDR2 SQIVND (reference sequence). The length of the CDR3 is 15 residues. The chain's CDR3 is CASSLFAGRSYEQYF. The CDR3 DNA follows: TGTGCCAGTAGTCTTTTTGCGGGCCGCTCCTACGAGCAGTACTTC.

The CDR3: CASSLTRETQYF. As DNA, the CDR3 is TGTGCCAGCAGCTTAACAAGGGAGACCCAGTACTTC. The rearrangement links TRBV5-6 to TRBJ2-5; D uncertain. The germline CDR1 and CDR2 sequences are SGHDT and YYEEEE. The CDR3 covers 12 residues. Between the trimmed V and J ends, which lost 2 bases and 5 bases, there was a span of 7 bases.

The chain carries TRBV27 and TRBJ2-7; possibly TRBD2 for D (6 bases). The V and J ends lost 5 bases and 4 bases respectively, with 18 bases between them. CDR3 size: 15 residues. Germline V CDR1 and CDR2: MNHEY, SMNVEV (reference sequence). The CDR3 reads CASSPGAPNGYEQYF. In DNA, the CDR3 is TGTGCCAGCAGTCCGGGAGCCCCCAACGGTTACGAGCAGTACTTC.

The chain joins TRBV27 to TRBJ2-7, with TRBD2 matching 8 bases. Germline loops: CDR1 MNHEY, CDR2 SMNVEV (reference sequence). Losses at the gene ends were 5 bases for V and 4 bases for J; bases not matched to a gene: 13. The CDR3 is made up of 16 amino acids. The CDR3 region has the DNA TGTGCCAGCAGTAGCCTCTCGAGCGGGAGTGGATACGAGCAGTACTTC. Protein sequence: CASSSLSSGSGYEQYF.

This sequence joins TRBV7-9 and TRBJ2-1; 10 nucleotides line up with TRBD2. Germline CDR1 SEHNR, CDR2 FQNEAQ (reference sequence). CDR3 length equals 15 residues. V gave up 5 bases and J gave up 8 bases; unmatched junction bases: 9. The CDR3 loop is CASSDVAGGFDEQFF. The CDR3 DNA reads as TGTGCCAGCAGCGACGTAGCGGGAGGTTTCGATGAGCAGTTCTTC.

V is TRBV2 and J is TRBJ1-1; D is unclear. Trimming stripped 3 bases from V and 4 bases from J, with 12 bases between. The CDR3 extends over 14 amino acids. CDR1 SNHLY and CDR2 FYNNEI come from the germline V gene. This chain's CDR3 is CASSDSGLGTEAFF. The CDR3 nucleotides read TGTGCCAGCAGTGACTCTGGGCTTGGCACTGAAGCTTTCTTT. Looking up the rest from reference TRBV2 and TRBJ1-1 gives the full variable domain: EPEVTQTPSHQVTQMGQEVILRCVPISNHLYFYWYRQILGQKVEFLVSFYNNEISEKSEIFDDQFSVERPDGSNFTLKIRSTKLEDSAMYFCASSDSGLGTEAFFGQGTRLTVV.

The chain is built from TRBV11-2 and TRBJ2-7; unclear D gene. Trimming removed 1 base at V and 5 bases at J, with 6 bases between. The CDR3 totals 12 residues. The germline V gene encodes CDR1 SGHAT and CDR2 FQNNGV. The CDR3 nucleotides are TGTGCCAGCAGCTTAGGTACCCACGAGCAGTACTTC. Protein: CASSLGTHEQYF.

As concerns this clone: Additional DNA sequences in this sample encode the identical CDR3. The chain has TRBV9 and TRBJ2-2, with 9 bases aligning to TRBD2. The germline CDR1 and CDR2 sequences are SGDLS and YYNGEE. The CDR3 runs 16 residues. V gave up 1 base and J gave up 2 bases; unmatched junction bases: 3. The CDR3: CASSVSSGANTGELFF. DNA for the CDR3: TGTGCCAGCAGCGTATCTAGCGGGGCTAACACCGGGGAGCTGTTTTTT.

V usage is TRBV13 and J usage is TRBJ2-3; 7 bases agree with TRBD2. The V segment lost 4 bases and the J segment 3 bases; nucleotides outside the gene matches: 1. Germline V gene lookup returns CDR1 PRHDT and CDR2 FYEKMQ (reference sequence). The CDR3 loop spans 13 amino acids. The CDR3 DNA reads TGTGCCAGCAGCTGGGAGGGGACAGATACGCAGTATTTT. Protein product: CASSWEGTDTQYF.

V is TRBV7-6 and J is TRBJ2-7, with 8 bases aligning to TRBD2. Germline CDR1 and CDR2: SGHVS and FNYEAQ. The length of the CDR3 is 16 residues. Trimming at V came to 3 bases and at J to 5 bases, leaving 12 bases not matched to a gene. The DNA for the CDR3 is TGTGCCAGCAGCTTGGAAAGGGCCGGGAGGGCCGACGAGCAGTACTTC. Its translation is CASSLERAGRADEQYF.

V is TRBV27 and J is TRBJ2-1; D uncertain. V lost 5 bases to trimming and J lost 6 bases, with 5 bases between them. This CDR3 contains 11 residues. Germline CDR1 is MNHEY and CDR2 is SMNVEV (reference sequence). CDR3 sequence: CASSVGNEQFF. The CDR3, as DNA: TGTGCCAGCAGTGTCGGCAATGAGCAGTTCTTC.